These T cell receptor beta chains were read from a single sample in a study of memory CD4+ T cells and cytomegalovirus serostatus. Only in-frame clones appear in the TCRdb table, and some are missing; sequencing was by immunoSEQ multiplex PCR. The sample shows 25,000 to 30,000 clones, about 78% of them seen only once. The specimen was memory CD4+ T cells from blood. The receptors here all came from an adult in good health and CMV-seronegative. Each CDR3 is given with its conserved first and last residue. A D gene is named only where the DNA matches it firmly. Not every row has a clone size; where given, it reads once, few, many or a size class.

-,17,TRBJ2-3,TRBV5-1,TRBD2,CASSSATSGPSTDTQYF,TGCGCCAGCAGCTCTGCGACTAGCGGGCCTAGCACAGATACGCAGTATTTT
-,14,TRBJ2-5,TRBV7-8,TRBD1,CASSRRTGEETQYF,TGTGCCAGCAGCCGAAGGACAGGGGAAGAGACCCAGTACTTC
-,14,TRBJ2-1,TRBV7-3,TRBD2,CASSPGLAYNEQFF,TGTGCCAGCAGCCCCGGACTAGCCTACAATGAGCAGTTCTTC
-,15,TRBJ1-5,TRBV5-1,TRBD1,CASSPDRGGNQPQHF,TGCGCCAGCAGCCCGGACAGGGGTGGTAATCAGCCCCAGCATTTT
-,15,TRBJ2-1,TRBV11-2,-,CASIQRGREGPEQFF,TGTGCCAGCATCCAAAGGGGGAGGGAGGGCCCAGAGCAGTTCTTC
-,14,TRBJ1-1,TRBV11-2,-,CASSLYPRRTEAFF,TGTGCCAGCAGCTTATACCCCCGGCGGACCGAAGCTTTCTTT
-,15,TRBJ2-7,TRBV14,-,CASSSTVEVIYEQYF,TGTGCCAGCAGCTCCACGGTTGAGGTGATCTACGAGCAGTACTTC
-,16,TRBJ2-4,TRBV18,-,CASSPDRLQSKNIQYF,TGTGCCAGCTCACCTGACAGGTTGCAGAGCAAAAACATTCAGTACTTC
-,14,TRBJ2-5,TRBV28,TRBD1,CASRGQAPQETQYF,TGTGCCAGCAGGGGACAGGCCCCCCAAGAGACCCAGTACTTC
few,14,TRBJ1-5,TRBV5-4,-,CASSLDLSNQPQHF,TGTGCCAGCAGCTTGGACCTAAGCAATCAGCCCCAGCATTTT
-,13,TRBJ1-5,TRBV6-1,-,CASSEKRNQPQHF,TGTGCCAGCAGTGAAAAACGTAATCAGCCCCAGCATTTT
-,14,TRBJ1-2,TRBV7-2,TRBD1,CASSSPGTGIGYTF,TGTGCCAGCAGCTCCCCCGGGACAGGGATCGGCTACACCTTC
-,15,TRBJ2-7,TRBV7-2,TRBD2,CASSLGLAGTYEQYF,TGTGCCAGCAGCTTAGGACTAGCGGGAACCTACGAGCAGTACTTC
-,16,TRBJ1-3,TRBV5-6,-,CASSYALQGPGNTIYF,TGTGCCAGCAGCTACGCCCTCCAGGGTCCCGGAAACACCATATATTTT
-,13,TRBJ2-1,TRBV10-1,-,CASSAPGSDEQFF,TGCGCCAGCAGTGCCCCAGGTTCCGATGAGCAGTTCTTC
-,17,TRBJ2-6,TRBV4-3,-,CASSYAPSASGANVLTF,TGCGCCAGCAGCTACGCCCCATCTGCCTCTGGGGCCAACGTCCTGACTTTC
once,13,TRBJ1-5,TRBV2,TRBD1,CASRDRGGQPQHF,TGTGCCAGCAGGGACAGGGGAGGACAGCCCCAGCATTTT
-,16,TRBJ1-2,TRBV6-1,-,CASSEAIRQRDYGYTF,TGTGCCAGCAGTGAAGCCATCCGCCAGCGCGACTATGGCTACACCTTC
-,14,TRBJ2-5,TRBV18,-,CASSPSNVGETQYF,TGTGCCAGCTCACCAAGCAACGTCGGGGAGACCCAGTACTTC
-,14,TRBJ1-2,TRBV10-3,TRBD1,CAISGRQGALGYTF,TGTGCCATCAGTGGAAGACAGGGCGCCCTTGGCTACACCTTC
-,16,TRBJ2-3,TRBV14,TRBD2,CASSHLSGGFTDTQYF,TGTGCCAGCAGCCATTTGTCGGGAGGGTTCACAGATACGCAGTATTTT
once,16,TRBJ2-7,TRBV10-1,TRBD2,CASSRGTSGNYYEQYF,TGCGCCAGCAGCCGAGGGACTAGCGGAAACTACTACGAGCAGTACTTC
-,14,TRBJ2-7,TRBV27,-,CASSLRQVGYEQYF,TGTGCCAGCAGTTTAAGACAGGTTGGCTACGAGCAGTACTTC
-,15,TRBJ2-7,TRBV27,TRBD1,CASSLLMDRAYEQYF,TGTGCCAGCAGTTTGCTAATGGACAGGGCCTACGAGCAGTACTTC
-,15,TRBJ2-2,TRBV5-1,-,CASSYGQTNTGELFF,TGCGCCAGCAGCTACGGACAAACGAACACCGGGGAGCTGTTTTTT
-,15,TRBJ2-5,TRBV6-5,TRBD2,CASKWRGLPEETQYF,TGTGCCAGCAAGTGGCGGGGGTTACCCGAAGAGACCCAGTACTTC
-,15,TRBJ2-5,TRBV4-1,TRBD2,CASSQPASGKETQYF,TGCGCCAGCAGCCAGCCCGCTAGCGGGAAGGAGACCCAGTACTTC
-,15,TRBJ1-4,TRBV29-1,TRBD1,CSVKEGGQANEKLFF,TGCAGCGTGAAGGAGGGGGGACAGGCAAATGAAAAACTGTTTTTT
-,12,TRBJ1-2,TRBV28,TRBD1,CASLWTGYGYTF,TGTGCCAGCCTCTGGACAGGCTATGGCTACACCTTC
once,16,TRBJ2-6,TRBV5-1,-,CASSLALISGANVLTF,TGCGCCAGCAGCTTGGCCCTCATCTCTGGGGCCAACGTCCTGACTTTC
-,18,TRBJ2-6,TRBV27,-,CASSRRTATNSGANVLTF,TGTGCCAGCAGTAGACGGACAGCTACCAACTCTGGGGCCAACGTCCTGACTTTC
-,16,TRBJ2-2,TRBV6-5,-,CASSYSITGQGGELFF,TGTGCCAGCAGTTACTCGATCACGGGGCAAGGCGGGGAGCTGTTTTTT
few,15,TRBJ1-4,TRBV7-9,-,CASSQGRQNGEKLFF,TGTGCCAGCAGCCAGGGGAGACAAAACGGGGAAAAACTGTTTTTT
-,15,TRBJ1-2,TRBV27,TRBD1,CASSTRQGTNYGYTF,TGTGCCAGCAGTACCCGACAGGGGACTAACTATGGCTACACCTTC
few,20,TRBJ1-4,TRBV13,TRBD1,CASSPSYVVGQGVGIEKLFF,TGTGCCAGCAGCCCCTCATACGTCGTCGGACAGGGCGTCGGAATCGAAAAACTGTTTTTT
-,16,TRBJ1-5,TRBV11-2,-,CASSLNQGMSNQPQHF,TGTGCCAGCAGCCTAAACCAGGGGATGAGCAATCAGCCCCAGCATTTT
-,15,TRBJ2-1,TRBV19,TRBD2,CASTLTSGREVKQFF,TGTGCCAGTACCTTGACTAGCGGGAGAGAGGTAAAGCAGTTCTTC
-,15,TRBJ2-1,TRBV6-5,-,CASSQDVSSYNEQFF,TGTGCCAGCAGTCAGGACGTGAGCTCCTACAATGAGCAGTTCTTC
-,15,TRBJ2-7,TRBV6-5,TRBD1,CASSYGQGAFYEQYF,TGTGCCAGCAGTTACGGGCAGGGGGCATTCTACGAGCAGTACTTC
-,14,TRBJ1-5,TRBV19,TRBD1,CASGGQGANQPQHF,TGTGCCAGTGGCGGACAGGGGGCAAATCAGCCCCAGCATTTT
once,11,TRBJ2-1,TRBV9,-,CASSVDNEQFF,TGTGCCAGCAGCGTGGACAATGAGCAGTTCTTC
-,13,TRBJ1-6,TRBV6-5,TRBD1,CASSLQGAAPLHF,TGTGCCAGCAGTCTACAGGGGGCTGCACCCCTCCACTTT
-,12,TRBJ2-3,TRBV10-2,-,CASRSSTDTQYF,TGCGCCAGCAGGTCTAGCACAGATACGCAGTATTTT
-,15,TRBJ2-3,TRBV4-1,-,CASSPGTAQTNTQYF,TGCGCCAGCAGCCCCGGGACCGCCCAAACGAATACGCAGTATTTT
-,15,TRBJ1-4,TRBV7-2,-,CASSLNQGSGEKLFF,TGTGCCAGCAGCTTAAATCAGGGGTCTGGTGAAAAACTGTTTTTT
-,14,TRBJ2-3,TRBV7-3,-,CASSRRSVSDTQYF,TGTGCCAGCAGCAGGCGAAGTGTTTCAGATACGCAGTATTTT
-,16,TRBJ1-1,TRBV11-2,-,CASSLDGQIGGTEAFF,TGTGCCAGCAGCTTAGATGGACAGATTGGTGGCACTGAAGCTTTCTTT
once,18,TRBJ2-7,TRBV19,TRBD1,CASSPQTGGSKSSYEQYF,TGTGCCAGTAGTCCCCAGACAGGGGGCTCAAAGAGCTCCTACGAGCAGTACTTC
-,16,TRBJ1-3,TRBV4-1,-,CASSPPQTGRGNTIYF,TGCGCCAGCAGCCCACCCCAAACAGGGAGAGGAAACACCATATATTTT
-,14,TRBJ2-7,TRBV10-3,TRBD1,CAIRAGTGVHEQYF,TGTGCCATCAGAGCCGGGACAGGGGTTCACGAGCAGTACTTC
once,14,TRBJ2-5,TRBV27,TRBD2,CASSDRGGVETQYF,TGTGCCAGCAGTGACCGGGGGGGCGTGGAGACCCAGTACTTC
-,15,TRBJ1-5,TRBV7-7,-,CASSLGGRHNQPQHF,TGTGCCAGCAGCTTAGGAGGAAGACACAATCAGCCCCAGCATTTT